This TCR beta chain appears in the sequencing data of a study of tumor and adjacent non-tumor tissue in lung cancer. Study context: Patients were aged about 31 to 85, around ten men and 4 to 6 women, stage I to III. Findings and limits, study-wide: In normal lung, the top 100 clones were significantly more dominant than in tumor.

Three rounds of nested PCR, following a modified ARM-PCR protocol, produced the TCRbeta library. TCRdb re-called the multiplex PCR reads with MiXCR, one entry per CDR3 protein. The table has around 99,000 distinct CDR3 sequences, 75% seen once. The length of the CDR3 is 15 residues. CDR1 is SGHNT and CDR2 is YYREEE in the germline V gene (reference sequence). This sample's RNA came from whole unsorted tissue. Comments on this clonotype: Its antigen is not known. The germline gene is not matched at one end of the junction; a read error may be the cause.

The sequencing input was lung tumor tissue. The chain has TRBV5-4 and TRBJ1-2, with TRBD1 identical over 10 bases. The TCR originated in an older woman with non-small cell lung cancer. The CDR3 bases are TGTGCCAACAGCTTGCCCGGACAGGGGGACGATGGCTACACCTTT. Its protein product is CANSLPGQGDDGYTF. Full variable domain (outside the CDR3, taken from reference TRBV5-4 and TRBJ1-2): ETGVTQSPTHLIKTRGQQVTLRCSSQSGHNTVSWYQQALGQGPQFIFQYYREEENGRGNFPPRFSGLQFPNYSSELNVNALELDDSALYLCANSLPGQGDDGYTFGSGTRLTVV.